What follows are 17 T cell receptor beta chains derived from one specimen sequenced in a study of blood T cell repertoires in COVID-19. Assay: immunoSEQ multiplex PCR; the TCRdb copy retains only in-frame clones and omits some. Seen here are 50,000 to 80,000 clones, 90% observed once, and the top ten hold about 9.1%. The sequencing input was peripheral blood. These receptors all come from a woman older than 75 with active COVID-19.

The chain has TRBV12-3 or TRBV12-4 and TRBJ2-6; TRBD2 might be the D (5 bases). The CDR3 runs 11 residues. V was clipped by 4 bases and J by 11 bases, with 6 bases between them. CDR3 residues: CASSSGDVLTF. The CDR3 region has the DNA TGTGCCAGCAGTTCCGGGGACGTCCTGACTTTC.

The gene calls are TRBV19 and TRBJ2-3; 7 positions match TRBD2. The trim removed 5 bases at V and 5 bases at J, leaving 7 bases unmatched. The CDR3 loop spans 14 amino acids. Germline CDR1 is LNHDA and CDR2 is SQIVND (reference sequence). The chain's CDR3 is CASSAPGLQDTQYF. In DNA form, the CDR3 reads TGTGCCAGTAGTGCGCCGGGACTACAAGATACGCAGTATTTT.

V is TRBV6-6 and J is TRBJ1-5; D ambiguous. Trimming took 2 bases from V and 5 from J, leaving 7 bases between them. CDR1 and CDR2 (germline): MNHNY, SVGAGI (reference sequence). The CDR3 runs 13 residues. The CDR3 sequence is CASSYGQDQPQHF. CDR3 bases: TGTGCCAGCAGTTACGGGCAGGATCAGCCCCAGCATTTT.

The chain employs TRBV6-1 and TRBJ1-2, with a possible D match to TRBD1 (5 bases). This CDR3 is 15 amino acids long. The V gene's germline CDR1 is MNHNS and CDR2 SASEGT. Between the trimmed V and J ends, which lost 0 bases and 2 bases, there was a span of 10 bases. Here the CDR3 reads CASSEAATVNYGYTF. CDR3 coding DNA: TGTGCCAGCAGTGAAGCAGCGACAGTAAACTATGGCTACACCTTC.

This clone appeared once. The chain recombines TRBV7-6 with TRBJ1-1; D might be TRBD1 (6 bases). Trimming cost V 1 base and J 3 bases, with 12 bases left between them. Per the germline V gene, CDR1 is SGHVS and CDR2 is FNYEAQ. The CDR3 consists of 15 residues. The CDR3 here is CASSLGATGHTEAFF. DNA of the CDR3: TGTGCCAGCAGCTTAGGTGCCACAGGGCACACTGAAGCTTTCTTT.

This chain uses TRBV7-9 with TRBJ2-7, with TRBD1 identical over 9 bases. The CDR3 spans 14 residues. V was pared by 5 bases and J by 5 bases, with 7 bases of the junction left unmatched. Germline CDR1 reads SEHNR; CDR2 reads FQNEAQ (reference sequence). The DNA for the CDR3 is TGTGCCAGCAGCGTCGGGACAGGGAGTCACGAGCAGTACTTC. It translates to CASSVGTGSHEQYF.

CDR3: CASSSRLGRGNTGELFF. The DNA for the CDR3 is TGTGCCAGCAGCTCACGCCTGGGCAGGGGGAACACCGGGGAGCTGTTTTTT. The chain joins TRBV5-8 to TRBJ2-2; TRBD1 might be the D (6 bases). This CDR3 comprises 17 residues. Per germline, CDR1 SGHTS and CDR2 YDEGEE. Trimming cost V 3 bases and J 1 base, with 16 bases left between them.

This clone was observed a handful of times. The chain carries TRBV5-1 and TRBJ2-3; D gene ambiguous. CDR3 length equals 14 residues. Germline CDR1 reads SGHRS; CDR2 reads YFSETQ. Trimming stripped 5 bases from V and 0 bases from J, with 10 bases between. The CDR3 region is CASSPYGSTDTQYF. The CDR3 DNA is TGCGCCAGCAGTCCGTACGGGAGCACAGATACGCAGTATTTT.

The chain carries TRBV10-1 and TRBJ2-1; the D is unclear. CDR1 WNHNN and CDR2 SYGVQD come from the germline V gene (reference sequence). Trimming pared 7 bases from V and 5 bases from J, leaving 12 bases between. The CDR3 totals 13 residues. CDR3 in amino acids: CASTPTRNNEQFF. The CDR3 DNA is TGCGCCAGCACCCCGACTCGGAACAATGAGCAGTTCTTC.

The V and J genes are TRBV28 and TRBJ1-1, with 8 bases aligning to TRBD1. CDR1 is MDHEN and CDR2 is SYDVKM in the germline V gene. V shed 6 bases and J 4 bases; nucleotides not matched to a gene: 7. The CDR3 spans 14 residues. CDR3 in amino acids: CASSYTTGGTEAFF. The CDR3 DNA reads as TGTGCCAGCAGCTATACAACAGGGGGCACTGAAGCTTTCTTT.

This clone was found once. The chain is built from TRBV2 and TRBJ2-7, with TRBD2 matching over 11 bases. V dropped 0 bases and J dropped 9; count of bases not matched to a gene: 10. Germline V gives CDR1 SNHLY, CDR2 FYNNEI. The CDR3 is 16 residues long. In nucleotides, the CDR3 is TGTGCCAGCAGTGAAGCGCTTAGTAGCGGGGGGGCCGTGCAGTACGTC. Its protein product is CASSEALSSGGAVQYV.

This chain connects TRBV7-2 to TRBJ2-1; TRBD2 aligns across 8 bases. V lost 4 bases to trimming and J lost 1 base; unmatched junction nucleotides: 3. Germline lookup yields CDR1 SGHTA and CDR2 FQGNSA. The length of the CDR3 is 15 residues. Here the CDR3 DNA reads TGTGCCAGCAGCTCCGGGGGGGGATCCTACAATGAGCAGTTCTTC. This encodes CASSSGGGSYNEQFF.

The V gene is TRBV24-1, the J gene TRBJ2-5; D unresolved. The CDR3 is 13 amino acids. Deletions cut 4 bases from V and 5 bases from J, with 10 bases between. CDR1 KGHDR and CDR2 SFDVKD come from the germline V gene. Here the CDR3 DNA reads TGTGCCACCAGTGAGGCCTCTCAGGAGACCCAGTACTTC. Translating gives CATSEASQETQYF.

The rearrangement links TRBV5-6 to TRBJ1-5; a possible D gene is TRBD1 (5 bases). Trimming stripped 3 bases from V and 2 bases from J, with 12 bases between. Germline CDR1 and CDR2: SGHDT and YYEEEE. The CDR3 sequence is 15 residues long. CDR3 residues: CASSSRVGGNQPQHF. CDR3 sequence (DNA): TGTGCCAGCAGCTCCAGGGTAGGTGGCAATCAGCCCCAGCATTTT.

This chain joins TRBV24-1 and TRBJ1-2; the D gene is possibly TRBD1 (5 bases). This CDR3 region has 11 residues. Germline CDR1 is KGHDR and CDR2 is SFDVKD. The germline V and J ends were trimmed by 7 bases and 5 bases, with 7 bases remaining between them. CDR3 coding DNA: TGTGCCACCAGGGACATATATGGCTACACCTTC. The encoded protein is CATRDIYGYTF.

V gene TRBV7-6 combines with J gene TRBJ2-2, with TRBD1 identical over 10 bases. Germline V lookup: CDR1 SGHVS, CDR2 FNYEAQ. Trimming removed 5 bases from V and 2 bases from J; junction bases left unmatched: 5. The CDR3 loop spans 16 amino acids. The CDR3 spells CASSRRQGANTGELFF. CDR3 coding DNA: TGTGCCAGCAGCAGACGACAGGGGGCTAACACCGGGGAGCTGTTTTTT.

The CDR3 nucleotides read TGTGCCAGCAGCGTACTCACGGGGGGTCACAATGAGCAGTTCTTC. It encodes CASSVLTGGHNEQFF. The genes are TRBV9 and TRBJ2-1, with 7 bases identical to TRBD2. Germline CDR1 reads SGDLS; CDR2 reads YYNGEE. This CDR3 contains 15 residues. Trimming at V came to 1 base and at J to 5 bases, leaving 6 bases not matched to a gene. Full variable domain (remainder filled in from reference TRBV9 and TRBJ2-1): DSGVTQTPKHLITATGQRVTLRCSPRSGDLSVYWYQQSLDQGLQFLIQYYNGEERAKGNILERFSAQQFPDLHSELNLSSLELGDSALYFCASSVLTGGHNEQFFGPGTRLTVL.